The entry that follows covers one T cell receptor beta chain sequence. Its cognate antigen is unknown. Clones were read by immunoSEQ multiplex PCR, and TCRdb kept only the in-frame ones, dropping some. The repertoire holds some 110,000 clones, roughly 93% seen once, with nearly 0.6% in the top ten. V lost 4 bases to trimming and J lost 7 bases, with 8 bases between them. Germline CDR1 reads LGHNA; CDR2 reads YNFKEQ. The CDR3 contains 13 residues. This sample was included in a study of Tregs in tolerant kidney transplant recipients. Study conclusions and caveats: Biological reproducibility was not directly addressed, but technical replication error appeared minimal.

The V gene is TRBV4-2, the J gene TRBJ1-6; D is unresolved. This receptor was identified in a human donor in good health. The sequencing input was CD4+ T cells from blood. The CDR3 here is CASSPEPNSPLHF. The CDR3 DNA reads TGTGCCAGCAGCCCTGAACCCAATTCACCCCTCCACTTT.